The 12 T cell receptor beta chains below were found in one sample sequenced in a study of blood T cell repertoires in COVID-19. Sequenced by immunoSEQ multiplex PCR; TCRdb stores in-frame clones only, minus some. This sample carries 250,000 or so clones, 80% to 90% of them seen once, and the ten largest clones take roughly 4%. Specimen: peripheral blood. These receptor sequences come from a man aged 45-65 years with acute or convalescent COVID-19.

The chain has TRBV28 and TRBJ2-1; maybe TRBD2 (5 bases). Trimming pared 1 base from V and 10 bases from J, leaving 11 bases between. The CDR3 has 13 amino acids. Germline assignment: CDR1 MDHEN and CDR2 SYDVKM. In DNA, the CDR3 is TGTGCCAGCAGTTTATCGAGGGAAGGCGAGCAGTTCTTC. The encoded protein is CASSLSREGEQFF.

The chain uses TRBV7-2 and TRBJ2-1; 8 positions agree with TRBD2. The trim removed 1 base at V and 0 bases at J, leaving 8 bases unmatched. Germline values: CDR1 SGHTA, CDR2 FQGNSA. The CDR3 is 18 residues long. Here the CDR3 reads CASSLGPLLAASYNEQFF. The DNA of the CDR3 is TGTGCCAGCAGCTTAGGTCCGCTACTAGCGGCCTCCTACAATGAGCAGTTCTTC.

This clone is a singleton in its sample. This chain connects TRBV7-2 to TRBJ1-1; TRBD1 matches 10 bases. The CDR3 totals 16 residues. Trimming removed 4 bases from V and 1 base from J; junction bases left unmatched: 6. CDR1 is SGHTA, CDR2 FQGNSA, per germline. The CDR3 is CASSSRQGARNTEAFF. The CDR3 DNA sequence: TGTGCCAGCAGCTCCCGACAGGGGGCTAGGAACACTGAAGCTTTCTTT. Based on the CDR3 plus reference TRBV7-2 and TRBJ1-1, the full variable domain is GAGVSQSPSNKVTEKGKDVELRCDPISGHTALYWYRQSLGQGLEFLIYFQGNSAPDKSGLPSDRFSAERTGGSVSTLTIQRTQQEDSAVYLCASSSRQGARNTEAFFGQGTRLTVV.

V is TRBV7-9 and J is TRBJ1-4, with D possibly being TRBD1 (5 bases). This CDR3 spans 12 amino acids. Germline loops: CDR1 SEHNR, CDR2 FQNEAQ (reference sequence). Trimming removed 3 bases at V and 8 bases at J, with 7 bases between. This chain's CDR3 is CASSFNREKLFF. The CDR3 region has the DNA TGTGCCAGCAGCTTCAACAGGGAAAAACTGTTTTTT.

This sequence joins TRBV5-6 and TRBJ1-5; D is undetermined. CDR3 size: 13 residues. Per the germline V gene, CDR1 is SGHDT and CDR2 is YYEEEE. Trimming cost V 4 bases and J 4 bases, with 9 bases left between them. CDR3 amino acids: CASSRRGNQPQHF. In DNA form, the CDR3 reads TGTGCCAGCAGCCGACGGGGAAATCAGCCCCAGCATTTT.

J is TRBJ1-5 and V is TRBV15, with 12 bases aligning to TRBD1. This CDR3 is 18 amino acids long. The ends lost 3 bases at V and 2 bases at J; junction bases unmatched: 8. Germline loops: CDR1 LNHNV, CDR2 YYDKDF (reference sequence). The CDR3, as DNA: TGTGCCACCAGCAGGGGGGACAGGGGGCGCCGCGGCAATCAGCCCCAGCATTTT. It translates to CATSRGDRGRRGNQPQHF.

The chain carries TRBV24-1 and TRBJ2-3; D may be TRBD2 (5 bases). Germline assignment: CDR1 KGHDR and CDR2 SFDVKD. Trimming cost V 5 bases and J 8 bases, with 10 bases left between them. This CDR3 has 12 residues. The CDR3 sequence is CATSGGRGTQYF. DNA for the CDR3: TGTGCCACCAGTGGGGGTCGGGGTACGCAGTATTTT.

The rearrangement joins TRBV10-3 to TRBJ2-7, with 11 bases that match TRBD2. This CDR3 has 14 residues. CDR1 ENHRY and CDR2 SYGVKD come from the germline V gene. The ends lost 6 bases at V and 5 bases at J; junction bases unmatched: 6. Here the CDR3 reads CAISRLAGQDEQYF. CDR3 DNA: TGTGCCATCAGCAGACTAGCGGGACAGGACGAGCAGTACTTC.

V gene TRBV6-2 or TRBV6-3 combines with J gene TRBJ1-1; TRBD1 aligns across 11 bases. The V gene end was trimmed by 4 bases and the J gene end by 5 bases; junction bases not matched to a gene: 6. This CDR3 has 15 amino acids. Per the germline V gene, CDR1 is MNHEY and CDR2 is SVGEGT. The CDR3, as DNA: TGTGCCAGCAGTTTAGGGACAGGGGGTTTGACTGAAGCTTTCTTT. Its protein product is CASSLGTGGLTEAFF.

CDR3 sequence reads: CASTPGFGVRDTQYF. DNA for the CDR3: TGTGCCAGCACCCCGGGTTTTGGTGTGCGAGATACGCAGTATTTT. The chain combines TRBV11-3 with TRBJ2-3; D ambiguous. Germline V lookup: CDR1 SGHNT, CDR2 YENEEA. Trimming cost V 7 bases and J 5 bases, with 19 bases left between them. The CDR3 extends over 15 amino acids.

J is TRBJ2-1 and V is TRBV3-1 (or the pseudogene TRBV3-2); TRBD2 aligns across 13 bases. Germline V gene lookup returns CDR1 LGHDT and CDR2 YNNKEL (reference sequence). This CDR3 region has 19 residues. Trimming at V came to 0 bases and at J to 5 bases, leaving 10 bases not matched to a gene. The CDR3 spells CASSQDLFLGTSGNNEQFF. In DNA, the CDR3 is TGTGCCAGCAGCCAAGATCTTTTTCTAGGGACTAGCGGGAACAATGAGCAGTTCTTC.

The chain joins TRBV15 to TRBJ2-5; perhaps TRBD1 as D (5 bases). The CDR3 loop spans 17 amino acids. Trimming cost V 0 bases and J 0 bases, with 14 bases left between them. Germline CDR1 is LNHNV and CDR2 is YYDKDF (reference sequence). The CDR3 here is CATSRDGAVEYQETQYF. CDR3 nucleotides: TGTGCCACCAGCAGAGATGGGGCTGTGGAGTACCAAGAGACCCAGTACTTC.